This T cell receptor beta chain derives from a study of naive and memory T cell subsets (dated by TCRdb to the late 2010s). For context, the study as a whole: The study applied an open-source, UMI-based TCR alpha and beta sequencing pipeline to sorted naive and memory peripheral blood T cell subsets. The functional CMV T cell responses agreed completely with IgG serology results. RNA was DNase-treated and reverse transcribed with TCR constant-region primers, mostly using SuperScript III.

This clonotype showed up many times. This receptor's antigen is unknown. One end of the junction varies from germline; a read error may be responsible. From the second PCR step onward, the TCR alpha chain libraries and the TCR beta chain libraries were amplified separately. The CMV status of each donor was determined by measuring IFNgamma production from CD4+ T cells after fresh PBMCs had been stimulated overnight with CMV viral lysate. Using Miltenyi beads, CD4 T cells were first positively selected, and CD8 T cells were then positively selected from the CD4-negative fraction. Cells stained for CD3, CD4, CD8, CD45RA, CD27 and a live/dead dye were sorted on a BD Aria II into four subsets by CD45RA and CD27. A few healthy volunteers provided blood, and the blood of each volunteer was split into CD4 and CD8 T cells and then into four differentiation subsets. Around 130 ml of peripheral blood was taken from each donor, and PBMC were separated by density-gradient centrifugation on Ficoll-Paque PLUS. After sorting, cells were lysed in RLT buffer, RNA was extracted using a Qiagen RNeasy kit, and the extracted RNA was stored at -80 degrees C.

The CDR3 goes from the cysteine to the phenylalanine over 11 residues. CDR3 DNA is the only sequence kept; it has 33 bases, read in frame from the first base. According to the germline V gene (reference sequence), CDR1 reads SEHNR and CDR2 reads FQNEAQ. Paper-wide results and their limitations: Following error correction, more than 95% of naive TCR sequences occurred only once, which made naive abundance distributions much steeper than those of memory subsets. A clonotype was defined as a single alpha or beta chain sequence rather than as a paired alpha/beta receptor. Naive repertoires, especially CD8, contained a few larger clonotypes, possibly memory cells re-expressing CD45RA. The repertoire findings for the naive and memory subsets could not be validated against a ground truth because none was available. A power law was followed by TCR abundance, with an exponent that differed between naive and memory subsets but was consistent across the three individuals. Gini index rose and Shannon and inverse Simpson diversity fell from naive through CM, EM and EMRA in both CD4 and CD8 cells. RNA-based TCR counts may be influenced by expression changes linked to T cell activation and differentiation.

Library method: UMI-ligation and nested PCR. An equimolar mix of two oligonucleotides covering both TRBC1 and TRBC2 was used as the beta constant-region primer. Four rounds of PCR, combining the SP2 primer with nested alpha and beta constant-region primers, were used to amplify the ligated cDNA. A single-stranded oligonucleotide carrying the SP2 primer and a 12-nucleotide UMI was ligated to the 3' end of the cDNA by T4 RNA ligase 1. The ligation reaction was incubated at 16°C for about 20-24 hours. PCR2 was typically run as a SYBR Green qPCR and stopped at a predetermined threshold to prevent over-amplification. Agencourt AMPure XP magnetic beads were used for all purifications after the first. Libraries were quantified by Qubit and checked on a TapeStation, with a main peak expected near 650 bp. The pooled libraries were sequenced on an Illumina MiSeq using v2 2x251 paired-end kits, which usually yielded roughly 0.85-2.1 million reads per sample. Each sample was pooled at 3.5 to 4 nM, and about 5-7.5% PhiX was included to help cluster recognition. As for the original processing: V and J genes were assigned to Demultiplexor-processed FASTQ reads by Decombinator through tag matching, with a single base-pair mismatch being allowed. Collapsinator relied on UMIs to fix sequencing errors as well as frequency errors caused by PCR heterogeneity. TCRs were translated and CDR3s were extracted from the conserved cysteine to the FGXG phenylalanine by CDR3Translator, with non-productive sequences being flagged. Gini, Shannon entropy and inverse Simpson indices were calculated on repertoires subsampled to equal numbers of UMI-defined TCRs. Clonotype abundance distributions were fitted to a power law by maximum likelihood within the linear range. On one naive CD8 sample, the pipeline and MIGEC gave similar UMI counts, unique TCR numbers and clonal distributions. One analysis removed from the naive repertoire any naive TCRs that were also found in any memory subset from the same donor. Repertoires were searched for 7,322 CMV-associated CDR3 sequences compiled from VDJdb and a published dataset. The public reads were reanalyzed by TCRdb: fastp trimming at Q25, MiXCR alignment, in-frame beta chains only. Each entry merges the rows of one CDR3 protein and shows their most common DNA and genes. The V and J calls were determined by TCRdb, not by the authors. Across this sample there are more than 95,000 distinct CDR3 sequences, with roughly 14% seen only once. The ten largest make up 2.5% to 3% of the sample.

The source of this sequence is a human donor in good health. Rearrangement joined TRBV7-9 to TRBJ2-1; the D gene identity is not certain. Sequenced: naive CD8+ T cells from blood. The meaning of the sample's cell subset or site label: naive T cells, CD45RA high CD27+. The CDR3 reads CASTLGPQQFF. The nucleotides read TGTGCCAGCACCTTAGGTCCCCAGCAGTTCTTC.